This T cell receptor beta chain was captured by sequencing in a study of response to subunit inactivated influenza vaccine. Findings and caveats of the study: The authors suggested that every seasonal influenza vaccination recruits few new T cells.

Per the germline V gene, CDR1 is MDHEN and CDR2 is SYDVKM. This CDR3 spans 12 amino acids. V trimming: 5 bases; J trimming: 4 bases; junction bases outside the gene matches: 1. TCRdb processed the RT-PCR reads anew with MiXCR; each CDR3 protein has one entry. The sample lists around 150,000 distinct CDR3 sequences; roughly a tenth were seen once. Remarks on this clonotype: What it binds is not known.

The TCR originated in a man over 45 who received an inactivated influenza vaccine. The gene calls are TRBV28 and TRBJ1-2; 7 bases are a match to TRBD1. The sample in question was non-naive T cells sorted from PBMCs, obtained roughly 48 days after vaccination. CDR3 in amino acids: CASSNRGYGYTF. CDR3 DNA: TGTGCCAGCAGTAACAGGGGCTATGGCTACACCTTC.